These T cell receptor beta chains were read from a single sample in a study of cytomegalovirus exposure and HLA in healthy donors. Using immunoSEQ multiplex PCR, the repertoire was profiled, and TCRdb retains in-frame clones only, with some absent. Of about 62,000 clones listed, 95% are singletons. Specimen: PBMCs. These receptors were taken from a young woman in good health and CMV-seropositive. Each CDR3 is given with its conserved first and last residue. D genes are given only for firm matches. Clone size is not always given. Where it is, it says once, few, many or a class for expanded clones.

clone_size j_call d_call v_call cdr3_aa cdr3_nt
once TRBJ2-3 TRBD2 TRBV5-4 CASTPGTSGTDTQYF TGTGCCAGCACCCCCGGGACTAGTGGTACAGATACGCAGTATTTT
. TRBJ2-2 TRBD2 TRBV5-1 CASSWAPGLAGGPNTGELFF TGCGCCAGCAGCTGGGCACCGGGACTAGCGGGAGGCCCGAACACCGGGGAGCTGTTTTTT
. TRBJ2-1 TRBD2 TRBV7-9 CASRHGTSGSNEQFF TGTGCCAGCAGACACGGGACTAGCGGGAGCAATGAGCAGTTCTTC
. TRBJ2-2 TRBD2 TRBV4-1 CASSPPAPGTMSPGELFF TGCGCCAGCAGCCCCCCTGCCCCCGGGACTATGTCCCCCGGGGAGCTGTTTTTT
. TRBJ1-1 TRBD1 TRBV2 CASRGQRNTEAFF TGTGCCAGCAGGGGACAGAGGAACACTGAAGCTTTCTTT
. TRBJ2-1 . TRBV5-1 CASSPEVAHEQFF TGCGCCAGCAGCCCGGAGGTCGCCCATGAGCAGTTCTTC
. TRBJ2-5 TRBD2 TRBV28 CASSTGTSGRETQYF TGTGCCAGCAGTACAGGGACTAGCGGGAGAGAGACCCAGTACTTC
. TRBJ1-5 . TRBV15 CATSRDTTGSNQPQHF TGTGCCACCAGCAGAGATACAACGGGTAGCAATCAGCCCCAGCATTTT
. TRBJ1-2 . TRBV6-5 CASSYRGGSDGYTF TGTGCCAGCAGTTACCGGGGGGGCTCGGATGGCTACACCTTC
. TRBJ1-6 . TRBV7-2 CASSLGRFNSPLHF TGTGCCAGCAGCTTGGGGAGATTCAATTCACCCCTCCACTTT
. TRBJ2-3 TRBD2 TRBV4-2 CASSQRGDTDTQYF TGTGCCAGCAGCCAGCGGGGGGACACAGATACGCAGTATTTT
. TRBJ1-3 . TRBV19 CASSRGNVGSGNTIYF TGTGCCAGTAGCCGGGGAAATGTCGGCTCTGGAAACACCATATATTTT
once TRBJ2-7 . TRBV27 CASSLSGYEQYF TGTGCCAGCAGTCTCTCGGGTTACGAGCAGTACTTC
. TRBJ2-1 TRBD1 TRBV29-1 CSVTYRGDRNEQFF TGCAGCGTTACTTACAGGGGTGATCGCAATGAGCAGTTCTTC
. TRBJ2-7 TRBD2 TRBV10-3 CATRAGASYEQYF TGTGCCACCCGAGCGGGGGCCTCCTACGAGCAGTACTTC
once TRBJ1-1 TRBD1 TRBV29-1 CSVEGRQGSTEAFF TGCAGCGTTGAAGGGCGACAGGGGTCCACTGAAGCTTTCTTT
. TRBJ2-3 . TRBV11-2 CASSWGGDTQYF TGTGCCAGCAGCTGGGGGGGCGATACGCAGTATTTT
. TRBJ1-2 TRBD1 TRBV7-2 CASSLVAGGYGYTF TGTGCCAGCAGCTTAGTGGCAGGGGGGTATGGCTACACCTTC
. TRBJ2-2 . TRBV9 CASSARGAGNTGELFF TGTGCCAGCAGCGCCCGGGGGGCCGGGAACACCGGGGAGCTGTTTTTT
. TRBJ1-5 . TRBV7-9 CASSLLYSNQPQHF TGTGCCAGCAGCCTACTTTATAGCAATCAGCCCCAGCATTTT
. TRBJ2-1 . TRBV19 CASNPRGSYNEQFF TGTGCCAGTAATCCTAGGGGCTCCTACAATGAGCAGTTCTTC
. TRBJ1-1 TRBD1 TRBV7-9 CASSTGAEKSFF TGTGCCAGCAGCACAGGGGCAGAAAAGTCTTTCTTT
once TRBJ1-1 . TRBV15 CATSRGTVITEAFF TGTGCCACCAGCAGAGGGACAGTTATCACTGAAGCTTTCTTT
. TRBJ2-3 . TRBV30 CAWSVDSSTDTQYF TGTGCCTGGAGTGTAGACAGTAGCACAGATACGCAGTATTTT
. TRBJ2-2 . TRBV7-2 CASSLLEARGELFF TGTGCCAGCAGCTTACTTGAGGCCCGCGGGGAGCTGTTTTTT
. TRBJ1-4 . TRBV28 CASSLYRGEKLFF TGTGCCAGCAGTTTATACCGAGGAGAAAAACTGTTTTTT